This T cell receptor (beta chain) was documented in a study of blood T cell repertoires in COVID-19. The wider study: Samples taken during acute and convalescent COVID-19 were collected in the United States, Italy and Spain. PBMCs, B-cell-depleted T cells, or T cells provided the cDNA or gDNA that made up the material.

TCRdb keeps only in-frame clones here, not all; method: immunoSEQ multiplex PCR. The table has about 150,000 clones, around 85% seen once. Deletions cut 3 bases from V and 0 bases from J, with 15 bases between. The CDR3 is made up of 17 amino acids. Germline values: CDR1 KGHSH, CDR2 LQKENI. The sample consisted of peripheral blood. This TCR was sampled from a man at least 80 years old with COVID-19, enrolled during active disease. V gene TRBV18 combines with J gene TRBJ1-3; D is unresolved. The chain's CDR3 is CASSPISLTSSGNTIYF. In nucleotides, the CDR3 is TGTGCCAGCTCACCGATCTCCCTCACCAGCTCTGGAAACACCATATATTTT.